The clone carrying this TCR beta chain was detected only once. Its antigen is unknown. Sequencing was performed with immunoSEQ multiplex PCR; in TCRdb, only in-frame clones are kept and a portion is missing. The sample lists about 46,000 clones, around nine tenths occurring once. This sample was included in a study of OX40 agonist ivuxolimab in advanced cancers. Overall study: Patients in dose escalation had liver, melanoma, kidney or head and neck cancers.

General study results and limits: Among some nonresponders, normalized T-cell clonal expansion was also low.

This CDR3 contains 16 residues. The TCR originated in an adult with an advanced solid tumor such as melanoma, head and neck, liver or kidney cancer. Material: CD4+ or CD8+ T cells sorted from blood, obtained in a trial of the OX40 agonist ivuxolimab. The chain links TRBV21-1 to TRBJ2-1; the table's D gene call, TRBD2, was not cross checked with the DNA. TRBV21-1 is labeled a pseudogene. DNA of the CDR3: TGTGCCAGCAGCAAAAGGGGACTAGCGGCCTACAATGAGCAGTTCTTC. This translates into CASSKRGLAAYNEQFF.